The 21 T cell receptor beta chains below come from one sample, sequenced in a study of blood T cells in healthy people across ages. The authors ran a second PCR of about 6 to 12 cycles using a sample-barcoded 5' primer and a J-beta primer mix. MiXCR, applied by TCRdb to the 5' RACE reads, yields one record per CDR3 protein. Seen here are about 800,000 distinct CDR3 sequences, about 42% observed once, and the top ten hold 15% to 20%. The sample was blood. Receptors were obtained from a man at least 80 years old in good health.

The chain joins TRBV7-9 to TRBJ1-6, with D perhaps matching TRBD1 (6 bases). Looked up from germline, CDR1 is SEHNR and CDR2 is FQNEAQ (reference sequence). The CDR3 is made up of 14 amino acids. V was shortened by 5 bases and J by 14 bases, with 19 bases between the two germline ends. CDR3 residues: CASSPAGDGLALHF. The CDR3 nucleotides are TGTGCCAGCAGCCCCGCAGGGGACGGGTTGGCCCTCCACTTT.

The chain employs TRBV20-1 and TRBJ2-3; 7 positions agree with TRBD2. This CDR3 comprises 15 residues. Germline V gives CDR1 DFQATT, CDR2 SNEGSKA (reference sequence). The trim removed 2 bases at V and 1 base at J, leaving 6 bases unmatched. CDR3 in DNA: TGCAGTGCTAGACCACCGGCGGGAGGCACAGATACGCAGTATTTT. Its protein product is CSARPPAGGTDTQYF.

J is TRBJ2-7 and V is TRBV7-2; 7 nucleotides line up with TRBD2. This CDR3 contains 15 residues. Germline V gene lookup returns CDR1 SGHTA and CDR2 FQGNSA. J lost 5 bases, V lost 5 bases, and 12 bases had no gene match. The CDR3 is CASSPAGGRSNEQYF. CDR3 nucleotides: TGTGCCAGCAGCCCCGCCGGGGGGAGGTCCAACGAGCAGTACTTC.

The chain is built from TRBV27 and TRBJ2-4; 8 bases are shared with TRBD2. The CDR3 is made up of 15 amino acids. V lost 5 bases and J lost 13; bases outside the gene matches: 16. Germline loops: CDR1 MNHEY, CDR2 SMNVEV (reference sequence). The CDR3 reads CASSDQPGLVYKQYF. The CDR3 bases are TGTGCCAGCAGTGACCAGCCGGGACTAGTTTATAAGCAGTACTTC.

This clonotype showed up just once. The J gene is TRBJ2-1, the V gene TRBV7-9; TRBD2 might be the D (6 bases). From germline, CDR1 is SEHNR and CDR2 FQNEAQ (reference sequence). V gave up 11 bases and J gave up 13 bases, with 21 bases separating them. The CDR3 totals 12 residues. The CDR3 loop is CAVRRGSETQFF. The DNA for the CDR3 is TGTGCCGTCAGGCGGGGATCAGAGACCCAGTTCTTC.

The V gene is TRBV4-1, the J gene TRBJ2-6, with D maybe TRBD1 (5 bases). This CDR3 is built from 19 residues. V gave up 1 base and J gave up 4 bases, with 20 bases separating them. CDR1 MGHRA and CDR2 YSYEKL come from the germline V gene. The CDR3 region has the DNA TGCGCCAGCAGCCAAGGACAGTCCAAGGCCTCCTGGGGGGCCAACGTCCTGACTTTC. It specifies CASSQGQSKASWGANVLTF.

V is TRBV20-1 and J is TRBJ2-7; D gene uncertain. Germline loops: CDR1 DFQATT, CDR2 SNEGSKA (reference sequence). The CDR3 contains 13 residues. V was cut by 6 bases and J by 2 bases, with 14 bases left in between. Here the CDR3 DNA reads TGCAGTGCCCAGAGGAGTCAGACCTACGAGCAGTACTTC. Translating gives CSAQRSQTYEQYF.

This clonotype was counted between two and nine times. This chain connects TRBV9 to TRBJ2-5; no clear D. Trimming removed 4 bases from V and 5 bases from J, with 9 bases in between. CDR1 and CDR2 (germline): SGDLS, YYNGEE. This CDR3 has 12 residues. The CDR3 bases are TGTGCCAGCAGCACCCAGGAGGAGACCCAGTACTTC. It specifies CASSTQEETQYF. The variable domain in full, completed from reference TRBV9 and TRBJ2-5, reads DSGVTQTPKHLITATGQRVTLRCSPRSGDLSVYWYQQSLDQGLQFLIQYYNGEERAKGNILERFSAQQFPDLHSELNLSSLELGDSALYFCASSTQEETQYFGPGTRLLVL.

This clonotype was counted at least ten times. The chain recombines TRBV11-3 with TRBJ2-1; 9 bases agree with TRBD2. CDR1 and CDR2 (germline): SGHNT, YENEEA. J lost 9 bases, V lost 1 base, and 10 bases had no gene match. The CDR3 spans 16 residues. The CDR3 here is CASSLGAGGLVSEQFF. The DNA for the CDR3 is TGTGCCAGCAGCTTAGGTGCGGGAGGGCTCGTAAGTGAGCAGTTCTTC.

The chain combines TRBV12-3 or TRBV12-4 with TRBJ2-1; no firm D call. Trimming took 6 bases from V and 8 from J, leaving 11 bases between them. The CDR3 length is 12 residues. Here the CDR3 DNA reads TGTGCCAGCAGCTCCAGCAGCTATGAGCAGTTCTTC. Encoded protein: CASSSSSYEQFF.

This clonotype was detected once. The chain joins TRBV27 to TRBJ2-7; 7 bases fit TRBD1. The J call could be wrong; TRBJ2-5 is a better fit for the DNA end. CDR1 is MNHEY, CDR2 SMNVEV, per germline (reference sequence). The CDR3 spans 16 residues. This CDR3 is CASSPRTGMGSETQYF. CDR3 in DNA: TGTGCCAGCAGTCCCAGGACAGGAATGGGGTCAGAGACCCAGTACTTC.

The V gene is TRBV7-8, the J gene TRBJ2-3; 7 bases are a match to TRBD1. This CDR3 region has 17 residues. With V trimmed by 5 bases and J by 2 bases, 13 bases remained unmatched. Germline V CDR1 and CDR2: SGHVS, FQNEAQ. In nucleotides, the CDR3 is TGTGCCAGCAGCGTTTACAACAGGGGCGGCTACACAGATACGCAGTATTTT. This sequence encodes CASSVYNRGGYTDTQYF.

This clonotype showed up just a few times. The chain has TRBV29-1 and TRBJ2-7; 8 bases map to TRBD2. Germline V CDR1 and CDR2: SQVTM, ANQGSEA. Unmatched junction bases numbered 10, after V lost 1 base and J lost 5 bases. The CDR3 runs 15 residues. CDR3 DNA: TGCAGCGTTGAAGTTGGGCCGGGAGGGCCGAACGAGCAGTACTTC. Residues: CSVEVGPGGPNEQYF.

This chain links TRBV2 with TRBJ2-1; 9 nucleotides agree with TRBD2. V was clipped by 6 bases and J by 5 bases; unmatched bases: 8. This CDR3 region has 15 residues. Germline CDR1 reads SNHLY; CDR2 reads FYNNEI. As DNA, the CDR3 is TGTGCCAGCAGCGTCGAGGGCGGGAGGGACAATGAGCAGTTCTTC. Its protein is CASSVEGGRDNEQFF.

In this sample, this clonotype turned up a few times. The V call is TRBV12-3 or TRBV12-4, the J call TRBJ2-1, with TRBD2 as a possible D gene (5 bases). The CDR3 totals 16 residues. V lost 2 bases to trimming and J lost 2 bases, with 13 bases between them. The CDR3 sequence: CASSLYGNIAYNEQFF. CDR3 DNA sequence: TGTGCCAGCAGTTTATACGGGAACATCGCCTACAATGAGCAGTTCTTC.

V and J are TRBV9 and TRBJ2-1, with D possibly matching TRBD2 (6 bases). Trimming removed 4 bases from V and 9 bases from J, with 20 bases in between. CDR3 size: 15 residues. Germline V gene data show CDR1 as SGDLS and CDR2 as YYNGEE. This chain's CDR3 is CASSRGRGRTSEQFF. As DNA, the CDR3 is TGTGCCAGCAGCAGAGGGCGGGGCCGTACAAGTGAGCAGTTCTTC.

This clonotype was picked up one time. The V call is TRBV11-2, the J call TRBJ1-1; maybe TRBD1 (5 bases). The V gene's germline CDR1 is SGHAT and CDR2 FQNNGV. V shed 4 bases and J shed 1 base, with 13 bases lying between them. CDR3 length: 15 residues. The CDR3 DNA is TGTGCCAGCAGCTCCCAGGGTTTCCAGAACACTGAAGCTTTCTTT. Its protein is CASSSQGFQNTEAFF.

The sample holds a few counts of this clonotype. The chain is built from TRBV9 and TRBJ2-3; weak D call: TRBD2 (6 bases). Germline CDR1 is SGDLS and CDR2 is YYNGEE. This CDR3 region has 13 residues. Trimming removed 0 bases from V and 12 bases from J, with 14 bases in between. The CDR3 DNA sequence: TGTGCCAGCAGCGTAGATATTAGCGGCTTTCAGTATTTT. Translated, it gives CASSVDISGFQYF.

Concerning this clonotype: A much larger clonotype is one base distant, so this may be a read error. The CDR3 sequence: CASAAGEQETQYF. The CDR3, as DNA: TGTGCCAGCGCCGCCGGGGAACAAGAGACCCAGTACTTC. The rearrangement links TRBV12-3 or TRBV12-4 to TRBJ2-5, with D maybe TRBD2 (5 bases). This CDR3 region has 13 residues. Trimming removed 8 bases from V and 2 bases from J, with 12 bases in between.

The rearrangement joins TRBV29-1 to TRBJ2-7, with 7 bases matching TRBD1. The CDR3 is 12 residues long. Germline V CDR1 and CDR2: SQVTM, ANQGSEA. V shed 6 bases and J 7 bases; nucleotides not matched to a gene: 9. The CDR3 reads CSVVGTVNEQYF. CDR3 DNA sequence: TGCAGCGTCGTAGGGACAGTCAATGAGCAGTACTTC.

The chain employs TRBV7-2 and TRBJ2-3, with 8 positions matching TRBD1. The CDR3 extends over 15 amino acids. CDR1 is SGHTA and CDR2 is FQGNSA in the germline V gene. The V gene end was trimmed by 5 bases and the J gene end by 1 base; junction bases not matched to a gene: 5. As DNA, the CDR3 is TGTGCCAGCAGCCGAATGACAGGGGGCACAGATACGCAGTATTTT. Translation: CASSRMTGGTDTQYF.